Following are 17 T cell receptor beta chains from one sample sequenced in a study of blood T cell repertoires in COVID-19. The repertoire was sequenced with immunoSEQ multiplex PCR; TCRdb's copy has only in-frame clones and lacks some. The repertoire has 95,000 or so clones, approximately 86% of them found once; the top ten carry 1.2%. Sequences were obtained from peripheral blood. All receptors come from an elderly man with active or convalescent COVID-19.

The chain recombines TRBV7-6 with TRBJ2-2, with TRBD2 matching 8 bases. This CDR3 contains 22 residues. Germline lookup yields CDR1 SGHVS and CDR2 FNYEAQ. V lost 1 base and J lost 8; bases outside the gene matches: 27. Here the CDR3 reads CASSLVAGAAGVYRGMSGELFF. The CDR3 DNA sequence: TGTGCCAGCAGCTTAGTCGCCGGCGCAGCGGGAGTTTATCGGGGGATGTCGGGGGAGCTGTTTTTT. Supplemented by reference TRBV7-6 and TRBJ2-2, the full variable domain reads GAGVSQSPRYKVTKRGQDVALRCDPISGHVSLYWYRQALGQGPEFLTYFNYEAQQDKSGLPNDRFSAERPEGSISTLTIQRTEQRDSAMYRCASSLVAGAAGVYRGMSGELFFGEGSRLTVL.

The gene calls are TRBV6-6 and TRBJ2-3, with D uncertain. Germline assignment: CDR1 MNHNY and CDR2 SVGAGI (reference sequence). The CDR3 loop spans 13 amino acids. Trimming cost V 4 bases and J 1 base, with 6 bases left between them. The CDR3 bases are TGTGCCAGCAGTTCTCCCGGCACAGATACGCAGTATTTT. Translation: CASSSPGTDTQYF.

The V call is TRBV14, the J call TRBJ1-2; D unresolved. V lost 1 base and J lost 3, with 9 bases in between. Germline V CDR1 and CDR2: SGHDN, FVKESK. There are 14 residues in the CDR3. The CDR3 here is CASSQARGYYGYTF. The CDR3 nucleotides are TGTGCCAGCAGCCAAGCTCGGGGATACTATGGCTACACCTTC. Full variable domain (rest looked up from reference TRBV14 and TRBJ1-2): EAGVTQFPSHSVIEKGQTVTLRCDPISGHDNLYWYRRVMGKEIKFLLHFVKESKQDESGMPNNRFLAERTGGTYSTLKVQPAELEDSGVYFCASSQARGYYGYTFGSGTRLTVV.

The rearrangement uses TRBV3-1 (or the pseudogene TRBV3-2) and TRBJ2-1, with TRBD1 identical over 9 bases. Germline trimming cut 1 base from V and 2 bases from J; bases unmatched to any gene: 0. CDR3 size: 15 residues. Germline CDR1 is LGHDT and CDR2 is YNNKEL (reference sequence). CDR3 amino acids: CASSQGTGAYNEQFF. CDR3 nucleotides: TGTGCCAGCAGCCAAGGGACAGGGGCCTACAATGAGCAGTTCTTC.

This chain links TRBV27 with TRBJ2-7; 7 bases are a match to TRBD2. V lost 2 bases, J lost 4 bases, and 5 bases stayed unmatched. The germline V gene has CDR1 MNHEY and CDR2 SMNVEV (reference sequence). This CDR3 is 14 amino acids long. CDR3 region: CASSLRLADYEQYF. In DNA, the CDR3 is TGTGCCAGCAGTTTAAGGCTAGCGGATTACGAGCAGTACTTC.

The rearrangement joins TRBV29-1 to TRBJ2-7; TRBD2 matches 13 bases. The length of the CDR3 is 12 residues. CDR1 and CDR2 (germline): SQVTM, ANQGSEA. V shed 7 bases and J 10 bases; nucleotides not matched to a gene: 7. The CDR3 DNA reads TGCAGCGCCCGACTAGCGGGAGGAATTCAGTACTTC. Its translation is CSARLAGGIQYF.

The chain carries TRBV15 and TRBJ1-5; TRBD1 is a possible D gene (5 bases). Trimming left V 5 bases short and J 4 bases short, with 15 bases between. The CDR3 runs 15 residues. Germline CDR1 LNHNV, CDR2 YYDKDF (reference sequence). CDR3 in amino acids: CATSGGYSFNQPQHF. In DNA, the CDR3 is TGTGCCACCAGCGGGGGGTATTCGTTTAATCAGCCCCAGCATTTT. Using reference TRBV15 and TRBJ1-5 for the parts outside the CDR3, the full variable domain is DAMVIQNPRYQVTQFGKPVTLSCSQTLNHNVMYWYQQKSSQAPKLLFHYYDKDFNNEADTPDNFQSRRPNTSFCFLDIRSPGLGDTAMYLCATSGGYSFNQPQHFGDGTRLSIL.

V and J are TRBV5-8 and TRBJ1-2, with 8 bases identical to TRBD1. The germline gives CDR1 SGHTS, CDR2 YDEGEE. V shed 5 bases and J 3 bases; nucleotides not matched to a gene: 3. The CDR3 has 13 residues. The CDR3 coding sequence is TGTGCCAGCAGGGACAGGGCGCACTATGGCTACACCTTC. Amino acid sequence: CASRDRAHYGYTF.

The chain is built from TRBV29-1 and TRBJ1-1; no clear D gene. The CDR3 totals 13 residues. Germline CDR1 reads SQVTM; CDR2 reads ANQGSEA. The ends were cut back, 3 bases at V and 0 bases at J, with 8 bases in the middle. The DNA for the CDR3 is TGCAGCGTTGAGGGCAGTTTGAACACTGAAGCTTTCTTT. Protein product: CSVEGSLNTEAFF.

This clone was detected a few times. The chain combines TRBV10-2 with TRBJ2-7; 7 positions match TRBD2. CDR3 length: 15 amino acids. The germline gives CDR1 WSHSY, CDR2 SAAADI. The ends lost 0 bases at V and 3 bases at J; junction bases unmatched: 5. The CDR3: CASSESSGNRYEQYF. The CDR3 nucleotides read TGCGCCAGCAGTGAGTCCAGCGGGAACCGCTACGAGCAGTACTTC.

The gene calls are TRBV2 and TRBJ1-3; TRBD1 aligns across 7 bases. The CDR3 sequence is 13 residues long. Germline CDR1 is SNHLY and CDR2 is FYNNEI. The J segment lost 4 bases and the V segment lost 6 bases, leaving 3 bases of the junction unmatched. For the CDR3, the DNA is TGTGCCAGCAGGCAGGGGGGCGGAAACACCATATATTTT. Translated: CASRQGGGNTIYF.

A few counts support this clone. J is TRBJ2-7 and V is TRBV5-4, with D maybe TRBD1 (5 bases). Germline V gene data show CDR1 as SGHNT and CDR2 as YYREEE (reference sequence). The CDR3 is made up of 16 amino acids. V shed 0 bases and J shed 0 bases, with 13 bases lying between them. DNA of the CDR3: TGTGCCAGCAGCTTGGTTCAGGTTGGGGCCTCCTACGAGCAGTACTTC. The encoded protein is CASSLVQVGASYEQYF.

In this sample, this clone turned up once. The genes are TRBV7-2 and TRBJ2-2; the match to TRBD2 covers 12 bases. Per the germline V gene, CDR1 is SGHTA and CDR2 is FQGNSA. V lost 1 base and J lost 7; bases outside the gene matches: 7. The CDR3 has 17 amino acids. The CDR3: CASSLGLAGAGGGELFF. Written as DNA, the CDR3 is TGTGCCAGCAGCTTAGGACTAGCGGGAGCCGGAGGCGGGGAGCTGTTTTTT.

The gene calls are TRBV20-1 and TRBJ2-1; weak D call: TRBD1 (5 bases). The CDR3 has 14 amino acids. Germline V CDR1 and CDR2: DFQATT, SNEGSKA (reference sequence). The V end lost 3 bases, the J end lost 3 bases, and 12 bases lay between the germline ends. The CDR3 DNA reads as TGCAGTGCTAGTAGGGGATGGAGCTACAATGAGCAGTTCTTC. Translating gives CSASRGWSYNEQFF.

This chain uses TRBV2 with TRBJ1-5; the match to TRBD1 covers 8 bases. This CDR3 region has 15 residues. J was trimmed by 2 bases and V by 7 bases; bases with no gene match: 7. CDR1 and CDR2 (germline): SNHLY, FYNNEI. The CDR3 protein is CASTLGQGGNQPQHF. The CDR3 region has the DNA TGTGCCAGCACGCTTGGACAGGGTGGCAATCAGCCCCAGCATTTT.

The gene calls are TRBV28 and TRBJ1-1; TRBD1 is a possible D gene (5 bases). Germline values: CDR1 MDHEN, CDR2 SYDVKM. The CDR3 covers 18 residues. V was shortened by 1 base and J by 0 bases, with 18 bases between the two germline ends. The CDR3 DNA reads TGTGCCAGCAGTTTATTTTCACCCACAGGTACCATGAACACTGAAGCTTTCTTT. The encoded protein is CASSLFSPTGTMNTEAFF.

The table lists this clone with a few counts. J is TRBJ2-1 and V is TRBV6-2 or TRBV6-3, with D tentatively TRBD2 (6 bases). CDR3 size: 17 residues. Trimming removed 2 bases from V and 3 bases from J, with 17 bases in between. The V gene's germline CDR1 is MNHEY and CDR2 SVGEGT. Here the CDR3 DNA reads TGTGCCAGCAGTTACCTCAGGTTCATAGCGGACTACAATGAGCAGTTCTTC. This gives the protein CASSYLRFIADYNEQFF.